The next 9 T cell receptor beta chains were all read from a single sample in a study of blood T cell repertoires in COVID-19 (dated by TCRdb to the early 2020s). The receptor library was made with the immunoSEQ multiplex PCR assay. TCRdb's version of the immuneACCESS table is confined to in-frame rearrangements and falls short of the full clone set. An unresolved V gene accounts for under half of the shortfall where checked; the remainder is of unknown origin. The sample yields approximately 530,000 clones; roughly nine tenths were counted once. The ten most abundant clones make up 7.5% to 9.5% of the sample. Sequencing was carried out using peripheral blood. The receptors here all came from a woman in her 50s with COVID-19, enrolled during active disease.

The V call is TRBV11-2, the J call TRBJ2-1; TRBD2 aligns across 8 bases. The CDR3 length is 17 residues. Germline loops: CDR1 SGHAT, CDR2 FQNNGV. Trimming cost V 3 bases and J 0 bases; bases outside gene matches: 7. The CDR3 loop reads CASSFGLALSSYNEQFF. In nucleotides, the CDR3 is TGTGCCAGCAGCTTCGGACTAGCCCTTAGCTCCTACAATGAGCAGTTCTTC.

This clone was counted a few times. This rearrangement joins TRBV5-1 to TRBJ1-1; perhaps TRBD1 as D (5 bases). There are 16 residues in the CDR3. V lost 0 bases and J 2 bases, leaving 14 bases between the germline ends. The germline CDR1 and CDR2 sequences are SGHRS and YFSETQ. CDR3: CASSLARWQGNTEAFF. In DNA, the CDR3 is TGCGCCAGCAGCTTGGCCAGGTGGCAGGGAAACACTGAAGCTTTCTTT. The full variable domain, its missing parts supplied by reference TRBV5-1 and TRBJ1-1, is KAGVTQTPRYLIKTRGQQVTLSCSPISGHRSVSWYQQTPGQGLQFLFEYFSETQRNKGNFPGRFSGRQFSNSRSEMNVSTLELGDSALYLCASSLARWQGNTEAFFGQGTRLTVV.

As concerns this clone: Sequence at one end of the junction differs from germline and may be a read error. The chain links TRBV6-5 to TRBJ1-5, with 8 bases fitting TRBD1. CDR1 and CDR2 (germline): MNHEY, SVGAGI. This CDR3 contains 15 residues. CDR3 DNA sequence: TGTGCCAGCACTCAGGGGGCGTTAGGCAATCAACCCCAGCATTTT. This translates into CASTQGALGNQPQHF.

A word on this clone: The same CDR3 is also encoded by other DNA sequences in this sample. This chain's CDR3 is CAWSARGEQYF. CDR3 coding DNA: TGTGCCTGGAGCGCTCGGGGTGAGCAGTACTTC. V usage is TRBV30 and J usage is TRBJ2-7; D may be TRBD2 (5 bases). CDR1 is GTSNPN and CDR2 is SVGIG in the germline V gene (reference sequence). The V and J ends lost 3 bases and 7 bases respectively, with 10 bases between them. There are 11 residues in the CDR3.

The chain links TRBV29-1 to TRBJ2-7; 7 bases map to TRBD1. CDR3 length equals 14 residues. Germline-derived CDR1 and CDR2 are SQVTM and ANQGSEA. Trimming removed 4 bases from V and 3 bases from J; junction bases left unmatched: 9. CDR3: CSVVGEGQNYEQYF. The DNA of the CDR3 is TGCAGCGTTGTTGGTGAGGGACAGAACTACGAGCAGTACTTC.

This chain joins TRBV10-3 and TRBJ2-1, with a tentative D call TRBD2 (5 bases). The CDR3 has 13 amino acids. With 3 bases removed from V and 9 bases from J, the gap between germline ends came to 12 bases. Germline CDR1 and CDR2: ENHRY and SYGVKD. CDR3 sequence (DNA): TGTGCCATCAGTGAAGGAGGCGGGCCTGAGCAGTTCTTC. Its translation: CAISEGGGPEQFF.

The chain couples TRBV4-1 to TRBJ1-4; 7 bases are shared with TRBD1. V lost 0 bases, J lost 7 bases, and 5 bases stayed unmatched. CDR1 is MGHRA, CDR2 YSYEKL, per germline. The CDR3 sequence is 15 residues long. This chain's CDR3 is CASSQDYRGGEKLFF. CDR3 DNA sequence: TGCGCCAGCAGCCAAGATTACAGGGGAGGTGAAAAACTGTTTTTT.

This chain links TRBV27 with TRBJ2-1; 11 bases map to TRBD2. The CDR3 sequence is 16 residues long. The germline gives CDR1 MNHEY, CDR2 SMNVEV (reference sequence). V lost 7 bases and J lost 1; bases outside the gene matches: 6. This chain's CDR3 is CASTETSGVSYNEQFF. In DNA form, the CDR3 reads TGTGCCAGCACCGAGACTAGCGGGGTTTCCTACAATGAGCAGTTCTTC.

The CDR3 loop is CASSPRQASSGNTIYF. The CDR3 nucleotides are TGTGCCAGCAGCCCTCGACAGGCTAGCTCTGGAAACACCATATATTTT. The chain carries TRBV4-2 and TRBJ1-3, with D possibly matching TRBD1 (6 bases). Germline V gene lookup returns CDR1 LGHNA and CDR2 YNFKEQ. V lost 4 bases and J lost 0, with 13 bases in between. The CDR3 totals 16 residues.